This TCR beta chain is from a study of T-cell memory formation after mild COVID-19. MiXCR, applied by TCRdb to the 5' RACE reads, yields one record per CDR3 protein. This table has 300,000 or so distinct CDR3 sequences, more than 15% appearing once. There are a few counts of this clonotype. Germline V gives CDR1 SEHNR, CDR2 FQNEAQ (reference sequence). Trimming removed 5 bases from V and 12 bases from J, with 28 bases in between. CDR3 length: 16 residues. The sequenced material came from PBMCs or a T cell subset sorted from them (not recorded which). This receptor was obtained from a man between 18 and 29 years old who had mild COVID-19 (a few samples of this study predate the infection). Cell type and time point are not known. The chain uses TRBV7-9 and TRBJ1-2; no clear D. CDR3 nucleotides: TGTGCCAGCAGCGAAGCGTCCTCCTACAGCGCCAGGCTACACACCTTC. Protein product: CASSEASSYSARLHTF.